This T cell receptor (beta chain) was captured in a study of blood T cell repertoires in COVID-19. On the study more broadly: T cells, B-cell-depleted T cells, or PBMCs provided the cDNA or gDNA that served as material.

A single count supports this clone. Generated by immunoSEQ multiplex PCR, the TCRdb table keeps only in-frame clones and is missing some. The profile covers 240,000 or so clones, with approximately 83% appearing a single time and about 2.9% taken by the ten largest. The CDR3 sequence is 15 residues long. Germline CDR1 SNHLY, CDR2 FYNNEI. The V and J ends lost 6 bases and 4 bases, in that order; junction bases with no gene match: 4. V gene TRBV2 combines with J gene TRBJ2-7, with 15 bases aligning to TRBD2. Sequenced input: peripheral blood. The sequence was obtained from a woman aged 25 to 39 who had recovered from COVID-19. Here the CDR3 DNA reads TGTGCCAGCAGCGGACTAGCGGGGGGGCGGTACGAGCAGTACTTC. It translates to CASSGLAGGRYEQYF.